A selection of T cell receptor beta chains follows, all from one sample in a study of cytomegalovirus exposure and HLA in healthy donors. TCRdb's table, derived via immunoSEQ multiplex PCR, lists solely in-frame clones and lacks some. The data show 140,000 to 150,000 clones, with roughly 80% seen just once and less than 3.5% held by the top ten. Sequencing used PBMCs. All receptors come from a woman aged 25 to 39 in good health and CMV-seronegative. The CDR3 runs from the conserved cysteine through the conserved F or W. Each record gives: V gene, J gene, D gene, clone size, CDR3 DNA, CDR3 protein. D genes are given only for firm matches. Only part of the rows carry a size: once, few, many, or a class if the clone is expanded.

V gene: TRBV7-3
J gene: TRBJ2-2
D gene: TRBD2
clone size: NA
CDR3 DNA: TGTGCCAGCAGCTTAGGAGCGGGAGGGGCCGGGGAGCTGTTTTTT
CDR3 protein: CASSLGAGGAGELFF

V gene: TRBV13
J gene: TRBJ2-7
D gene: TRBD2
clone size: NA
CDR3 DNA: TGTGCCAGCAGCCGGACTAGGGTCTACGAGCAGTACTTC
CDR3 protein: CASSRTRVYEQYF

V gene: TRBV30
J gene: TRBJ1-5
D gene: NA
clone size: NA
CDR3 DNA: TGTGCCTGGAGTTCAGGGGCCGATCAGCCCCAGCATTTT
CDR3 protein: CAWSSGADQPQHF

V gene: TRBV10-3
J gene: TRBJ2-7
D gene: NA
clone size: NA
CDR3 DNA: TGTGCCATCCAGTCTTCAGGGGACGAGCAGTACTTC
CDR3 protein: CAIQSSGDEQYF

V gene: TRBV27
J gene: TRBJ2-1
D gene: NA
clone size: once
CDR3 DNA: TGTGCCAGCAGTTTGTCGGCGGGGAGCTCCTACAATGAGCAGTTCTTC
CDR3 protein: CASSLSAGSSYNEQFF

V gene: TRBV5-1
J gene: TRBJ2-7
D gene: TRBD1
clone size: NA
CDR3 DNA: TGCGCCAGCAGCCCAACGGGACAGGACCCCTACGAGCAGTACTTC
CDR3 protein: CASSPTGQDPYEQYF

V gene: TRBV19
J gene: TRBJ1-2
D gene: TRBD1
clone size: once
CDR3 DNA: TGTGCCAGTAGTACCCACTCGACAGGGAGCAATGGCTACACCTTC
CDR3 protein: CASSTHSTGSNGYTF

V gene: TRBV9
J gene: TRBJ1-6
D gene: NA
clone size: few
CDR3 DNA: TGTGCCAGCAGCGCTGAGGGGGACGGTTCACCCCTCCACTTT
CDR3 protein: CASSAEGDGSPLHF

V gene: TRBV14
J gene: TRBJ1-1
D gene: TRBD1
clone size: NA
CDR3 DNA: TGTGCCAGCAGCCCCCGACAGGGGATGGGGACTGAAGCTTTCTTT
CDR3 protein: CASSPRQGMGTEAFF

V gene: TRBV13
J gene: TRBJ1-3
D gene: NA
clone size: once
CDR3 DNA: TGTGCCAGCAGGGCCAACCACGGGAACACCATATATTTT
CDR3 protein: CASRANHGNTIYF

V gene: TRBV5-1
J gene: TRBJ2-2
D gene: TRBD2
clone size: NA
CDR3 DNA: TGCGCCAGCAGCCCCTCTAGCGGGCCGAACACCGGGGAGCTGTTTTTT
CDR3 protein: CASSPSSGPNTGELFF

V gene: TRBV19
J gene: TRBJ1-2
D gene: TRBD1
clone size: NA
CDR3 DNA: TGTGCCAGTAGACCTATTGAGGGGCAGGGGGACTATGGCTACACCTTC
CDR3 protein: CASRPIEGQGDYGYTF

V gene: TRBV2
J gene: TRBJ1-1
D gene: NA
clone size: NA
CDR3 DNA: TGTGCCAGCCGCACAGTTCTTGAAGCTTTCTTT
CDR3 protein: CASRTVLEAFF

V gene: TRBV28
J gene: TRBJ1-2
D gene: TRBD1
clone size: NA
CDR3 DNA: TGTGCCAGCAGTTTTCAGGACAGGGCCTATGGCTACACCTTC
CDR3 protein: CASSFQDRAYGYTF

V gene: TRBV5-4
J gene: TRBJ2-3
D gene: TRBD1
clone size: NA
CDR3 DNA: TGTGCCAGCAGGAACCGACAGGGGAGCACAGATACGCAGTATTTT
CDR3 protein: CASRNRQGSTDTQYF

V gene: TRBV9
J gene: TRBJ2-1
D gene: TRBD1
clone size: NA
CDR3 DNA: TGTGCCAGCAGCGTAGAAGGGACAGGGGGCCTCTACAATGAGCAGTTCTTC
CDR3 protein: CASSVEGTGGLYNEQFF

V gene: TRBV5-1
J gene: TRBJ1-2
D gene: TRBD1
clone size: NA
CDR3 DNA: TGCGCCAGCAGCGCTGGACAGGGGGCGAGCTACACCTTC
CDR3 protein: CASSAGQGASYTF

V gene: TRBV27
J gene: TRBJ1-4
D gene: NA
clone size: NA
CDR3 DNA: TGTGCCAGCAGTTTTGGGGGACACTCAGGTGCTAATGAAAAACTGTTTTTT
CDR3 protein: CASSFGGHSGANEKLFF

V gene: TRBV7-3
J gene: TRBJ2-1
D gene: NA
clone size: NA
CDR3 DNA: TGTGCCAGCAGCTTAACGTCGGGTGGCGAGCAGTTCTTC
CDR3 protein: CASSLTSGGEQFF

V gene: TRBV7-9
J gene: TRBJ2-6
D gene: TRBD1
clone size: NA
CDR3 DNA: TGTGCCAGCGCTACAGGGGTTCGGTCTGGGGCCAACGTCCTGACTTTC
CDR3 protein: CASATGVRSGANVLTF

V gene: TRBV6-5
J gene: TRBJ2-7
D gene: TRBD1
clone size: NA
CDR3 DNA: TGTGCCAGCAGCTACCACGGGACAGGGGAGTACGAGCAGTACTTC
CDR3 protein: CASSYHGTGEYEQYF

V gene: TRBV9
J gene: TRBJ1-1
D gene: TRBD1
clone size: once
CDR3 DNA: TGTGCCAGCAGCCCGCCGGGACAGGGTTCTGAAGCTTTCTTT
CDR3 protein: CASSPPGQGSEAFF

V gene: TRBV29-1
J gene: TRBJ2-2
D gene: NA
clone size: NA
CDR3 DNA: TGCAGCGTCCTTCTAGCACTAAACACCGGGGAGCTGTTTTTT
CDR3 protein: CSVLLALNTGELFF

V gene: TRBV7-3
J gene: TRBJ2-1
D gene: NA
clone size: NA
CDR3 DNA: TGTGCCAGCAGCTTAAGTCCGGGGTTGATATATGAGCAGTTCTTC
CDR3 protein: CASSLSPGLIYEQFF

V gene: TRBV29-1
J gene: TRBJ2-7
D gene: TRBD1
clone size: NA
CDR3 DNA: TGCAGCGTTGGTCCCCGGGACAGGGAGTACGAGCAGTACTTC
CDR3 protein: CSVGPRDREYEQYF

V gene: TRBV28
J gene: TRBJ2-3
D gene: TRBD2
clone size: few
CDR3 DNA: TGTGCCAGCAAACTAGCGGAGCACACAGATACGCAGTATTTT
CDR3 protein: CASKLAEHTDTQYF

V gene: TRBV19
J gene: TRBJ2-1
D gene: TRBD2
clone size: NA
CDR3 DNA: TGTGCCAGTAGTATAGGGCTAGCGGCTAACAATGAGCAGTTCTTC
CDR3 protein: CASSIGLAANNEQFF

V gene: TRBV5-4
J gene: TRBJ2-7
D gene: TRBD1
clone size: few
CDR3 DNA: TGTGCCAGCAGCTCGGACAGGTCCGACTACGAGCAGTACTTC
CDR3 protein: CASSSDRSDYEQYF

V gene: TRBV28
J gene: TRBJ2-2
D gene: NA
clone size: NA
CDR3 DNA: TGTGCCAGCAGTCCATTAATCACAGGGTCGGGCACCGGGGAGCTGTTTTTT
CDR3 protein: CASSPLITGSGTGELFF

V gene: TRBV18
J gene: TRBJ2-7
D gene: TRBD2
clone size: once
CDR3 DNA: TGTGCCAGCTCACCGGGACTAGCGGACGCCTACGAGCAGTACTTC
CDR3 protein: CASSPGLADAYEQYF

V gene: TRBV18
J gene: TRBJ1-5
D gene: NA
clone size: NA
CDR3 DNA: TGTGCCAGCTCACCCGATACATGGCAGCCCCAGCATTTT
CDR3 protein: CASSPDTWQPQHF

V gene: TRBV19
J gene: TRBJ1-5
D gene: NA
clone size: NA
CDR3 DNA: TGTGCCAGTAGCCCGGGGGGGGCAGGTCAGCCCCAGCATTTT
CDR3 protein: CASSPGGAGQPQHF

V gene: TRBV5-6
J gene: TRBJ2-7
D gene: NA
clone size: NA
CDR3 DNA: TGTGCCAGCAGCTTGTATCCGACACCGTCCTACGAGCAGTACTTC
CDR3 protein: CASSLYPTPSYEQYF

V gene: TRBV7-2
J gene: TRBJ1-2
D gene: NA
clone size: once
CDR3 DNA: TGTGCCAGCAGCCCCGACGGGCACCGGACTGGCGGCTACACCTTC
CDR3 protein: CASSPDGHRTGGYTF

V gene: TRBV5-6
J gene: TRBJ2-1
D gene: NA
clone size: NA
CDR3 DNA: TGTGCCAGCAGCTTGGCTAACTCAATCCAGTTCTTC
CDR3 protein: CASSLANSIQFF

V gene: TRBV7-2
J gene: TRBJ1-4
D gene: TRBD1
clone size: NA
CDR3 DNA: TGTGCCAGCAGCTTAGGAATGAACAGGGGGCGCGGTGAAAAACTGTTTTTT
CDR3 protein: CASSLGMNRGRGEKLFF

V gene: TRBV7-9
J gene: TRBJ2-3
D gene: NA
clone size: once
CDR3 DNA: TGTGCCAGCAGCTCGGTTTGGGATACGCAGTATTTT
CDR3 protein: CASSSVWDTQYF

V gene: TRBV7-2
J gene: TRBJ1-5
D gene: NA
clone size: NA
CDR3 DNA: TGTGCCAGCAGCAACGCCCCAGGGCAGCCCCAGCATTTT
CDR3 protein: CASSNAPGQPQHF

V gene: TRBV29-1
J gene: TRBJ1-5
D gene: NA
clone size: NA
CDR3 DNA: TGCAGCGTTGCTTCTTACAATCAGCCCCAGCATTTT
CDR3 protein: CSVASYNQPQHF

V gene: TRBV9
J gene: TRBJ2-2
D gene: TRBD2
clone size: NA
CDR3 DNA: TGTGCCAGCAGCGTTGGCCCTAGCGGGGGACGGTCGGACACCGGGGAGCTGTTTTTT
CDR3 protein: CASSVGPSGGRSDTGELFF

V gene: TRBV27
J gene: TRBJ2-7
D gene: TRBD2
clone size: NA
CDR3 DNA: TGTGCCAGCAGTCGCCTACTTATAGCGGGAGGCCCCTACGAGCAGTACTTC
CDR3 protein: CASSRLLIAGGPYEQYF

V gene: TRBV6-1
J gene: TRBJ1-5
D gene: TRBD1
clone size: NA
CDR3 DNA: TGTGCCAGCAGTGAGACAGGGGCCAATCAGCCCCAGCATTTT
CDR3 protein: CASSETGANQPQHF

V gene: TRBV7-9
J gene: TRBJ2-7
D gene: TRBD1
clone size: once
CDR3 DNA: TGTGCCAGCAGCCCCAGGACAGGGAGGCTCGAGCAGTACTTC
CDR3 protein: CASSPRTGRLEQYF

V gene: TRBV10-1
J gene: TRBJ1-2
D gene: NA
clone size: NA
CDR3 DNA: TGCGCCAGCAGTGAGTCGAGGCAGGGTACAGGCTACACCTTC
CDR3 protein: CASSESRQGTGYTF

V gene: TRBV28
J gene: TRBJ2-7
D gene: TRBD2
clone size: NA
CDR3 DNA: TGTGCCACCCTGACTAGCGACTCCTACGAGCAGTACTTC
CDR3 protein: CATLTSDSYEQYF

V gene: TRBV5-5
J gene: TRBJ2-7
D gene: NA
clone size: NA
CDR3 DNA: TGTGCCAGCAGCTGGGACTTGAACTCCTACGAGCAGTACTTC
CDR3 protein: CASSWDLNSYEQYF

V gene: TRBV28
J gene: TRBJ2-7
D gene: TRBD2
clone size: NA
CDR3 DNA: TGTGCCAGCAGTTCAATAGCGGGCGGTTCACCCTACGAGCAGTACTTC
CDR3 protein: CASSSIAGGSPYEQYF

V gene: TRBV2
J gene: TRBJ2-3
D gene: NA
clone size: once
CDR3 DNA: TGTGCCAGCAGTGTTAACACAGATACGCAGTATTTT
CDR3 protein: CASSVNTDTQYF

V gene: TRBV7-9
J gene: TRBJ1-3
D gene: NA
clone size: NA
CDR3 DNA: TGTGCCAGCAGCTTAGCGGTGGAGGGGAACACCATATATTTT
CDR3 protein: CASSLAVEGNTIYF

V gene: TRBV15
J gene: TRBJ2-7
D gene: TRBD2
clone size: NA
CDR3 DNA: TGTGCCACCAGCAATCTAGCGGGAGTTTCCTACGAGCAGTACTTC
CDR3 protein: CATSNLAGVSYEQYF